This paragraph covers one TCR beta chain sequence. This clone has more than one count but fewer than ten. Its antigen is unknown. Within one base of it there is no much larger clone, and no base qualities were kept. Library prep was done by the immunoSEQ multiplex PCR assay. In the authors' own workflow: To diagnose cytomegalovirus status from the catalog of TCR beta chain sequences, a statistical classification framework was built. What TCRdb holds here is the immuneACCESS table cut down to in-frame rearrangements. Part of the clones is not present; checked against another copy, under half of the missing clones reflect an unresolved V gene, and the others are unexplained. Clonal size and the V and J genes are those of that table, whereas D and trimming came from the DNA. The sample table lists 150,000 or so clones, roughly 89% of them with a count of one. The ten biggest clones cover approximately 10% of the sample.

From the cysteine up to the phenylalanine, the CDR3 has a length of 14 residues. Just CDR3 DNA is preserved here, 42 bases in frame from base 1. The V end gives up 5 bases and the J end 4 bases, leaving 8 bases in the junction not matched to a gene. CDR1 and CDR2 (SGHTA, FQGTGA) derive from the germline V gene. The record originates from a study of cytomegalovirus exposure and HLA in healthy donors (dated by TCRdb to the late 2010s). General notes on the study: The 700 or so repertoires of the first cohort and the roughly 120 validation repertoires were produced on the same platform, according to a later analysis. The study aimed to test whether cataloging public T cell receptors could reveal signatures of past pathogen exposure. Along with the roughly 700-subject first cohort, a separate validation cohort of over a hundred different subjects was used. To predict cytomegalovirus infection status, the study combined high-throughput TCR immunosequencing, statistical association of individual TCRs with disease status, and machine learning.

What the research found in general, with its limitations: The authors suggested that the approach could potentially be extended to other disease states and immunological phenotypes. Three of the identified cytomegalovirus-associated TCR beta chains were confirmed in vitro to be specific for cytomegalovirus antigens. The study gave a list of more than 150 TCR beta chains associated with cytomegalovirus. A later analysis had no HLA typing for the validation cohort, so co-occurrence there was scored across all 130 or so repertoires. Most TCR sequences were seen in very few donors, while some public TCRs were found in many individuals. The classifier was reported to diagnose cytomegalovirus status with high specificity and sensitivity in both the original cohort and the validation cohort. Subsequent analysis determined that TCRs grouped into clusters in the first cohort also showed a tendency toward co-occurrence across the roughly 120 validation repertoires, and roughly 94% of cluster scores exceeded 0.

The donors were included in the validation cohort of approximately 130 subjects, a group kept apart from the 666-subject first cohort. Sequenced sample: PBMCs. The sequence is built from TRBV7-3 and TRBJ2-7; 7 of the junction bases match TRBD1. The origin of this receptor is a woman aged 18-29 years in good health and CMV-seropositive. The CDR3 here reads CASSPRGGSYEQYF. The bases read TGTGCCAGCAGCCCAAGAGGGGGCAGTTACGAGCAGTACTTC.